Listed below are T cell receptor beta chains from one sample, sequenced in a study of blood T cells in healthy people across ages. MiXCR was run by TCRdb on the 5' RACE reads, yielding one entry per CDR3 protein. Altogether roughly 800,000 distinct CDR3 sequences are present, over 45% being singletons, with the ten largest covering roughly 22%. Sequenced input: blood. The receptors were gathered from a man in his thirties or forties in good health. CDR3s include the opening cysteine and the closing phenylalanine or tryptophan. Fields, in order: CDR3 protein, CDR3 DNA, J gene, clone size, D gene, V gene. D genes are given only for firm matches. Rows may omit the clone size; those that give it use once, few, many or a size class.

cdr3_aa: CASSVQGSHGYTF
cdr3_nt: TGTGCCAGCAGCGTACAGGGGTCCCATGGCTACACCTTC
j_call: TRBJ1-2
clone_size: few
d_call: .
v_call: TRBV9

cdr3_aa: CASQTGEGYNEQFF
cdr3_nt: TGCGCCAGCCAAACAGGGGAGGGCTACAATGAGCAGTTCTTC
j_call: TRBJ2-1
clone_size: .
d_call: .
v_call: TRBV5-1

cdr3_aa: CASSFAGGYRANEQFF
cdr3_nt: TGTGCCAGCAGCTTTGCGGGGGGGTACAGGGCCAATGAGCAGTTCTTC
j_call: TRBJ2-1
clone_size: few
d_call: TRBD2
v_call: TRBV13

cdr3_aa: CATSKGRAGYQFF
cdr3_nt: TGTGCCACCAGCAAGGGTCGGGCAGGGTATCAGTTCTTC
j_call: TRBJ2-1
clone_size: many
d_call: .
v_call: TRBV15

cdr3_aa: CASRHPTWFTDTQYF
cdr3_nt: TGTGCCAGCAGACACCCTACTTGGTTCACAGATACGCAGTATTTT
j_call: TRBJ2-3
clone_size: .
d_call: .
v_call: TRBV2

cdr3_aa: CASSKNRVGETQYF
cdr3_nt: TGTGCCAGCAGCAAAAACAGGGTCGGGGAGACCCAGTACTTC
j_call: TRBJ2-5
clone_size: few
d_call: .
v_call: TRBV7-2

cdr3_aa: CASSYSTPPETQYF
cdr3_nt: TGTGCCAGCAGTTACTCGACCCCTCCAGAGACCCAGTACTTC
j_call: TRBJ2-5
clone_size: once
d_call: .
v_call: TRBV6-6

cdr3_aa: CASSPGLAGGFYEQYF
cdr3_nt: TGCGCCAGCAGCCCAGGGCTAGCGGGAGGGTTTTACGAGCAGTACTTC
j_call: TRBJ2-7
clone_size: few
d_call: TRBD2
v_call: TRBV5-1

cdr3_aa: CASSLVFGQGLQETQYF
cdr3_nt: TGTGCCAGCAGCTTAGTGTTTGGACAGGGTCTCCAAGAGACCCAGTACTTC
j_call: TRBJ2-5
clone_size: .
d_call: TRBD1
v_call: TRBV7-2

cdr3_aa: CASSLNIGQGGNQPQHF
cdr3_nt: TGTGCCAGCAGTTTAAACATCGGACAGGGCGGCAATCAGCCCCAGCATTTT
j_call: TRBJ1-5
clone_size: .
d_call: TRBD1
v_call: TRBV6-5

cdr3_aa: CASSRASNGYGYTF
cdr3_nt: TGTGCCAGCAGTCGAGCTAGTAACGGGTATGGCTACACCTTC
j_call: TRBJ1-2
clone_size: few
d_call: .
v_call: TRBV6-2/TRBV6-3

cdr3_aa: CSASPTGKRDYEQYF
cdr3_nt: TGCAGTGCTTCCCCGACAGGAAAAAGGGATTACGAGCAGTACTTC
j_call: TRBJ2-7
clone_size: .
d_call: .
v_call: TRBV20-1

cdr3_aa: CASSFESAGGTGELFF
cdr3_nt: TGTGCCAGCAGCTTTGAGTCAGCGGGAGGCACCGGGGAGCTGTTTTTT
j_call: TRBJ2-2
clone_size: .
d_call: .
v_call: TRBV21-1

cdr3_aa: CASSLSPPGRGGIQYF
cdr3_nt: TGTGCCAGCAGTTTATCCCCCCCCGGGAGAGGGGGCATTCAGTACTTC
j_call: TRBJ2-4
clone_size: .
d_call: .
v_call: TRBV28

cdr3_aa: CASSYLTGARNEQFF
cdr3_nt: TGTGCCAGCAGTTACCTTACAGGGGCGCGGAATGAGCAGTTCTTC
j_call: TRBJ2-1
clone_size: .
d_call: TRBD1
v_call: TRBV6-2/TRBV6-3

cdr3_aa: CASSPGQREWNEQFF
cdr3_nt: TGTGCCAGCAGCCCCGGGCAGCGGGAGTGGAATGAGCAGTTCTTC
j_call: TRBJ2-1
clone_size: .
d_call: TRBD2
v_call: TRBV6-2/TRBV6-3

cdr3_aa: CASSSTTSGSVNEQFF
cdr3_nt: TGCGCCAGCAGCTCTACGACTAGCGGGAGTGTCAATGAGCAGTTCTTC
j_call: TRBJ2-1
clone_size: .
d_call: TRBD2
v_call: TRBV4-1

cdr3_aa: CASSLASEYGYTF
cdr3_nt: TGTGCCAGCAGCTTAGCGTCCGAATATGGCTACACCTTC
j_call: TRBJ1-2
clone_size: few
d_call: .
v_call: TRBV7-9